The clone carrying this T cell receptor (beta chain) has ten or more counts. Its antigen is not identified. The sample is drawn from a study of early T cells in non-severe SARS-CoV-2 infection. Study in general: RNA in bulk from unsorted whole blood was sequenced, and chains were unpaired. Overall study results and limits: Private and CD4 specificities were missed by VDJdb matching, which favored anti-spike CD8 responses.

cDNA molecules, individually, were tagged with unique molecular identifiers. From the 5' RACE reads, TCRdb called clonotypes with MiXCR, one entry per CDR3 protein. Here the sample spans tens of thousands of distinct CDR3 sequences, roughly 5.7% being singletons. The sample in question was whole blood, obtained at baseline. The TCR sequence derives from an adult who was a healthcare worker with PCR-confirmed SARS-CoV-2 infection or an uninfected control (not recorded which).

In nucleotides, the CDR3 is TGCGCCAGCAGCCAAGTAAGGCTCAGGGGAGGTTCTGGAAACACCATATATTTT. This sequence encodes CASSQVRLRGGSGNTIYF. The chain has TRBV4-1 and TRBJ1-3, with D perhaps TRBD1 (6 bases). CDR1 MGHRA and CDR2 YSYEKL come from the germline V gene. The CDR3 sequence is 18 residues long. Trimming cost V 1 base and J 1 base, with 17 bases left between them.